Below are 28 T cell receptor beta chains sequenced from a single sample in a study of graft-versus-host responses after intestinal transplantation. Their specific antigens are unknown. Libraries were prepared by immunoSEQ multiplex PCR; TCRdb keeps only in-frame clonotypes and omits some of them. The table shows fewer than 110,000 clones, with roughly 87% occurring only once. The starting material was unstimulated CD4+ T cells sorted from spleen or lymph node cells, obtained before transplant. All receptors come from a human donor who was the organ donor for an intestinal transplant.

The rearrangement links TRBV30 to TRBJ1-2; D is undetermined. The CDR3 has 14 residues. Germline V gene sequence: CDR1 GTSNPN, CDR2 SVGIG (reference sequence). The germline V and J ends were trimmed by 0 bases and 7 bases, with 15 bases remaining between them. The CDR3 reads CAWSVHLPISGYTF. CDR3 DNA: TGTGCCTGGAGTGTACACCTGCCTATCAGTGGCTACACCTTC.

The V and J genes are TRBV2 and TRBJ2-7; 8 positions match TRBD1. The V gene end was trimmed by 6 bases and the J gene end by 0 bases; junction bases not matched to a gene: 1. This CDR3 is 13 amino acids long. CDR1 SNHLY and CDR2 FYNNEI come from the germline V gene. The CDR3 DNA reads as TGTGCCAGCAGGGACAGGGTCTCCTACGAGCAGTACTTC. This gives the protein CASRDRVSYEQYF.

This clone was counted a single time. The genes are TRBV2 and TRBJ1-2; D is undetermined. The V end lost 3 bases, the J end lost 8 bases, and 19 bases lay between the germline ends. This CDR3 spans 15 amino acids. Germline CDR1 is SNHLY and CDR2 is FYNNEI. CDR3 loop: CASSDAGSFPRGYTF. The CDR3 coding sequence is TGTGCCAGCAGTGACGCCGGGTCATTCCCCCGGGGCTACACCTTC.

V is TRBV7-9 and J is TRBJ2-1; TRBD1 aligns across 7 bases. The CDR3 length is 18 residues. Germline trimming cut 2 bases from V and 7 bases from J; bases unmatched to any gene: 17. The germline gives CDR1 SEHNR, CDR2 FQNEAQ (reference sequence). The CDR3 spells CASSLFTRDSQRRNEQFF. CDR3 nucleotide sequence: TGTGCCAGCAGCTTATTTACCCGGGACAGCCAGAGGAGGAATGAGCAGTTCTTC.

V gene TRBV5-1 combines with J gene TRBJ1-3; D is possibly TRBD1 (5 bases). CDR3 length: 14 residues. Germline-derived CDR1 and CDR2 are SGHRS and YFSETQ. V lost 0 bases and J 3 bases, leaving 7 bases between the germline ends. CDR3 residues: CASSLEGLGNTIYF. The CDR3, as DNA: TGCGCCAGCAGCTTGGAGGGGCTTGGAAACACCATATATTTT.

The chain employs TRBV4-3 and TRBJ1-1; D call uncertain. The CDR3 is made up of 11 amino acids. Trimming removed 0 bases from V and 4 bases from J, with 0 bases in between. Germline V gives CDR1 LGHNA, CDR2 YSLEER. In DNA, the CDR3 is TGCGCCAGCAGCCAAGACACTGAAGCTTTCTTT. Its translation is CASSQDTEAFF.

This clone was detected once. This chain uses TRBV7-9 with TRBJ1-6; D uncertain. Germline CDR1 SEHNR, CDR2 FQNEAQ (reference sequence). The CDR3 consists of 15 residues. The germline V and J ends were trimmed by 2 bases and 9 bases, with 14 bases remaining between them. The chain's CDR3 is CASSLTGSLGSPLHF. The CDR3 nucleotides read TGTGCCAGCAGCTTAACGGGAAGTCTAGGTTCACCCCTCCACTTT. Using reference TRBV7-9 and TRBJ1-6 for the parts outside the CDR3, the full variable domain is DTGVSQNPRHKITKRGQNVTFRCDPISEHNRLYWYRQTLGQGPEFLTYFQNEAQLEKSRLLSDRFSAERPKGSFSTLEIQRTEQGDSAMYLCASSLTGSLGSPLHFGNGTRLTVT.

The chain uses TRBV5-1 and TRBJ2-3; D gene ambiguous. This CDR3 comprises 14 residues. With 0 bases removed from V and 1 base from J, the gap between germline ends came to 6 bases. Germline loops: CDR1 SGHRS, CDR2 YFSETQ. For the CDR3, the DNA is TGCGCCAGCAGCTTGGAGAGCGGCACAGATACGCAGTATTTT. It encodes CASSLESGTDTQYF.

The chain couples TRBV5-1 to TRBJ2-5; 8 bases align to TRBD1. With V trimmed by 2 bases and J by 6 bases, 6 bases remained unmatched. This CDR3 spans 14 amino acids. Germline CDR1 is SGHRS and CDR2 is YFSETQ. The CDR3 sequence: CASSLGQGLKTQYF. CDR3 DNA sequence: TGCGCCAGCAGCTTAGGACAGGGATTGAAGACCCAGTACTTC. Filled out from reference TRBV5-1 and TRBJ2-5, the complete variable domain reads KAGVTQTPRYLIKTRGQQVTLSCSPISGHRSVSWYQQTPGQGLQFLFEYFSETQRNKGNFPGRFSGRQFSNSRSEMNVSTLELGDSALYLCASSLGQGLKTQYFGPGTRLLVL.

In DNA form, the CDR3 reads TGTGCCAGCAGCTGGAGCGGGAGGGCCCTGAGTGAGCAGTTCTTC. It codes for CASSWSGRALSEQFF. V and J are TRBV5-4 and TRBJ2-1, with TRBD2 identical over 10 bases. V was pared by 3 bases and J by 9 bases, with 9 bases of the junction left unmatched. Germline CDR1 reads SGHNT; CDR2 reads YYREEE (reference sequence). The CDR3 covers 15 residues.

The CDR3 is CATGTGFGNEQFF. For the CDR3, the DNA is TGCGCCACCGGGACAGGGTTTGGCAATGAGCAGTTCTTC. V usage is TRBV10-1 and J usage is TRBJ2-1; 9 nucleotides line up with TRBD1. Per germline, CDR1 WNHNN and CDR2 SYGVQD (reference sequence). V lost 10 bases to trimming and J lost 6 bases; unmatched junction nucleotides: 7. The CDR3 totals 13 residues.

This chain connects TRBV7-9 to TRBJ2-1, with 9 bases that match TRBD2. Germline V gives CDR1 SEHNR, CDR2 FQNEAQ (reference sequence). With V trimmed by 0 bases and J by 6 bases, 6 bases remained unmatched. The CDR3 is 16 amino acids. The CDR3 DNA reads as TGTGCCAGCAGCTTAGCTAGCGGGAGTAAAGGCAATGAGCAGTTCTTC. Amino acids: CASSLASGSKGNEQFF.

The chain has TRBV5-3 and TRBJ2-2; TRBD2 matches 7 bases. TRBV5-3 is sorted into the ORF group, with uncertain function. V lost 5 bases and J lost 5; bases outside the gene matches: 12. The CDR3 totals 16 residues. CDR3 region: CARSLSRDYSTGELFF. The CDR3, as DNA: TGTGCCAGAAGTCTTTCACGGGACTACTCTACCGGGGAGCTGTTTTTT.

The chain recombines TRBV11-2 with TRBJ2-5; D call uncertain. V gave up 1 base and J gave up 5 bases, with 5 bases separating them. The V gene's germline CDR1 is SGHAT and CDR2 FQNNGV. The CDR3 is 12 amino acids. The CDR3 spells CASSLAEETQYF. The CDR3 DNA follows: TGTGCCAGCAGCTTAGCAGAGGAGACCCAGTACTTC.

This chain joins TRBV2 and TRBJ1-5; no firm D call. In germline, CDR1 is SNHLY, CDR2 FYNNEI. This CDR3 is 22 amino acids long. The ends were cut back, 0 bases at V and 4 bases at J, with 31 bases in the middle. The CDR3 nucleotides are TGTGCCAGCAGTGAAGCGCTTCGGCACCTCGGGCCAAATCCCATTGTAAATCAGCCCCAGCATTTT. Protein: CASSEALRHLGPNPIVNQPQHF.

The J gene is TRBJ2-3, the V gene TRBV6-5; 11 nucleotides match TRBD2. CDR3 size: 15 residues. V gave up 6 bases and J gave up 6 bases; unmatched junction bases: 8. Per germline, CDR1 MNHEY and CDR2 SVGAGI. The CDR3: CASRHLAGGGDTQYF. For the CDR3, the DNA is TGTGCCAGCAGACACCTAGCGGGAGGAGGGGATACGCAGTATTTT.

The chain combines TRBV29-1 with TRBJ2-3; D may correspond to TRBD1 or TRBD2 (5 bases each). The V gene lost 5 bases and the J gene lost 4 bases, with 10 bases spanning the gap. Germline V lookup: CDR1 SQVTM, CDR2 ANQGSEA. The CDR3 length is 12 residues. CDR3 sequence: CSVSRGSDTQYF. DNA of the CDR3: TGCAGCGTTAGCCGGGGCTCAGATACGCAGTATTTT.

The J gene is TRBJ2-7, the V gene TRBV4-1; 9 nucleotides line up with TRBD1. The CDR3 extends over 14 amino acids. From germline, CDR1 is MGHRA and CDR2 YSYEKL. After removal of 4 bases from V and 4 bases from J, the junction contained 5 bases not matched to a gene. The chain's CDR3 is CASSREGQGYEQYF. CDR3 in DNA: TGCGCCAGCAGCCGGGAAGGACAGGGGTACGAGCAGTACTTC.

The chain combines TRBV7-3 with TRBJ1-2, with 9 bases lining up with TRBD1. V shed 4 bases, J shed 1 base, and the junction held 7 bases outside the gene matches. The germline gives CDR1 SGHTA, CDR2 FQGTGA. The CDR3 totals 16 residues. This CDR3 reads CASSSGGQGINYGYTF. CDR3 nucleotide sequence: TGTGCCAGCAGCTCGGGCGGACAGGGGATTAACTATGGCTACACCTTC.

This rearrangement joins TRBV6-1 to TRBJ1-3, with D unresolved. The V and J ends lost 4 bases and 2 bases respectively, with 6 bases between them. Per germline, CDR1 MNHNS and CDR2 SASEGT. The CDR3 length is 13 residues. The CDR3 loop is CASSGTAGNTIYF. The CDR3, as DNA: TGTGCCAGCAGTGGGACCGCTGGAAACACCATATATTTT.

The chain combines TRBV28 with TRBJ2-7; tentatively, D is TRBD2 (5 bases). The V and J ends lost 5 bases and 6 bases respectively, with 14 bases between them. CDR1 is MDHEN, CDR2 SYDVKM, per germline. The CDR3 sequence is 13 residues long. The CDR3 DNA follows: TGTGCCAGCAGTGCACAGATCCGGGGCGAGCAGTACTTC. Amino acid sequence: CASSAQIRGEQYF.

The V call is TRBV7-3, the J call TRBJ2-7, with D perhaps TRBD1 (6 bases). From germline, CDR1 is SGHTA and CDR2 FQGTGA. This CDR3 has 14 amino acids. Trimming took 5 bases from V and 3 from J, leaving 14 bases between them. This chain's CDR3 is CASSLDSAGYEQYF. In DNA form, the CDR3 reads TGTGCCAGCAGCCTGGACAGTGCCGGCTACGAGCAGTACTTC.

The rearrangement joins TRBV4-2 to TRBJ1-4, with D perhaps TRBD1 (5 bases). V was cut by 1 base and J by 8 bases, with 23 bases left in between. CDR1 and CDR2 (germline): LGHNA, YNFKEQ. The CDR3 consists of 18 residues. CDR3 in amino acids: CASSQGEGKGRGKEKLFF. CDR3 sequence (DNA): TGTGCCAGCAGCCAAGGGGAGGGGAAGGGACGCGGAAAGGAAAAACTGTTTTTT.

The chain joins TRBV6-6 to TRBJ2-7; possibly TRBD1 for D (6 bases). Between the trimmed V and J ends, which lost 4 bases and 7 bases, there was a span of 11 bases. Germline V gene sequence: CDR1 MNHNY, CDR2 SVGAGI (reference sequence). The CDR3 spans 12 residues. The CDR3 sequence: CASSLTGREQYF. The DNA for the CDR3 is TGTGCCAGCAGTTTGACAGGTAGAGAGCAGTACTTC.

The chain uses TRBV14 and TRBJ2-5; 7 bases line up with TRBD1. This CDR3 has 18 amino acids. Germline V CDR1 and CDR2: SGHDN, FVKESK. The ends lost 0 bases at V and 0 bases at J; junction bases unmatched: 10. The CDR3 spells CASSQDIRTGEYQETQYF. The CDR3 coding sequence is TGTGCCAGCAGCCAAGATATCAGGACAGGAGAGTACCAAGAGACCCAGTACTTC.

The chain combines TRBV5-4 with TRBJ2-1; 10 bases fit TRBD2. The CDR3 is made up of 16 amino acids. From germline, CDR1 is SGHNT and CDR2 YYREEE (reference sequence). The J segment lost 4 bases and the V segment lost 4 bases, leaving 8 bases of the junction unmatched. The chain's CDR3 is CASSGPAGGGYNEQFF. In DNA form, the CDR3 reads TGTGCCAGCAGCGGACCAGCGGGAGGGGGGTACAATGAGCAGTTCTTC.

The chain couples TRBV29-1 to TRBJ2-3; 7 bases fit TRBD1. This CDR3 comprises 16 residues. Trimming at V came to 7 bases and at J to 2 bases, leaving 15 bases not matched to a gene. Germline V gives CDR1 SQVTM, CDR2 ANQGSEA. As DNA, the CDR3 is TGCAGCGGAACGGACAGGAGATTAATTTTCACAGATACGCAGTATTTT. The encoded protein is CSGTDRRLIFTDTQYF.

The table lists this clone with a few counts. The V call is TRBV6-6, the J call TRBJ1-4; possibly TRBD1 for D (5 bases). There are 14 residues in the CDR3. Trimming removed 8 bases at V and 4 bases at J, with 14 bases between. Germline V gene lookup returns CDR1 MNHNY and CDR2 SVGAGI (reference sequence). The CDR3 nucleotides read TGTGCCAGCGGGGCGTCGATTCTTAATGAAAAACTGTTTTTT. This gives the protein CASGASILNEKLFF.